Here is one T cell receptor (beta chain) with its context. Its antigen is not known. The data are from a study of monozygotic twins with inflammatory bowel disease. The CDR3 has 12 amino acids. Looked up from germline, CDR1 is MGHDK and CDR2 is SYGVNS. For every donor, one blood sample of about 2.5 ml was drawn. General study findings and limits: A lone strong IBD-associated signal or clonotype found no support.

Addition of UMIs with a 6-nucleotide sample barcode was achieved by template switching. TCRdb reprocessed the 5' RACE reads, with one entry per CDR3 protein and no DNA. This sample's table has about 150,000 distinct CDR3 sequences. The receptor was isolated from a human donor with ulcerative colitis or Crohn's disease, or a healthy co-twin of an affected twin (not recorded which). The sample was blood. V gene TRBV25-1 combines with J gene TRBJ1-2. The CDR3 protein is CASSEGGGGYTF.